Below, 3 T cell receptor beta chains from the same sample are listed, as sequenced in a study of identifying expanded T cells in peripheral blood. The method was immunoSEQ multiplex PCR; TCRdb's version includes in-frame clones alone and lacks a portion of them. Among about 91,000 clones listed, about nine tenths were seen once. Sequenced material: blood. These receptors were taken from a person aged 18 to 75 in good health.

This sequence joins TRBV5-5 and TRBJ1-4, with D possibly matching TRBD1 (5 bases). CDR1 SGHKS and CDR2 YYEKEE come from the germline V gene (reference sequence). Deletions cut 5 bases from V and 0 bases from J, with 14 bases between. The CDR3 consists of 16 residues. The CDR3 protein is CASRPQGVATNEKLFF. The CDR3 DNA reads TGTGCCAGCAGACCTCAGGGAGTTGCAACTAATGAAAAACTGTTTTTT.

CDR3: CASSGQGRDTQYF. Here the CDR3 DNA reads TGTGCCAGCAGTGGACAGGGAAGAGATACGCAGTATTTT. This chain joins TRBV6-4 and TRBJ2-3; 7 bases match TRBD1. Germline V gene lookup returns CDR1 MRHNA and CDR2 SNTAGT. CDR3 length: 13 amino acids. Losses at the gene ends were 4 bases for V and 5 bases for J; bases not matched to a gene: 3.

The chain couples TRBV6-4 to TRBJ2-3, with TRBD1 matching 9 bases. CDR3 length: 16 residues. Germline CDR1 is MRHNA and CDR2 is SNTAGT. Trimming took 2 bases from V and 6 from J; bases not matched to a gene: 9. This chain's CDR3 is CASSDRGGQGMDTQYF. CDR3 nucleotides: TGTGCCAGCAGTGACCGAGGGGGACAGGGTATGGATACGCAGTATTTT.